Included here is one T cell receptor (beta chain) sequence, with context. The analysis combined second doses at about 4 or about 12 weeks. The sample comes from a study of T cell responses to AZD1222 COVID-19 vaccine. Measured with immunoSEQ multiplex PCR; TCRdb has only the in-frame clones, and not every one. The sample records about 130,000 clones, over 75% being singletons. The V gene end was trimmed by 2 bases and the J gene end by 3 bases; junction bases not matched to a gene: 5. This CDR3 has 15 residues. Germline values: CDR1 LGHDT, CDR2 YNNKEL (reference sequence). This receptor was identified in an adult who received the AZD1222 COVID-19 vaccine. The material was peripheral blood, obtained 28 days after the second AZD1222 dose. V is TRBV3-1 (or the pseudogene TRBV3-2) and J is TRBJ2-3; 7 nucleotides match TRBD2. The DNA for the CDR3 is TGTGCCAGCAGCCAAATACTAGCGAAGACAGATACGCAGTATTTT. Its translation: CASSQILAKTDTQYF.